This T cell receptor beta chain is drawn from a study of T cell repertoires in cytomegalovirus infection. Study-level background: Through public TCR beta signatures, both CMV infection and matching HLA type were indicated.

CDR1 MDHEN and CDR2 SYDVKM come from the germline V gene. Trimming left V 8 bases short and J 1 base short, with 15 bases between. This CDR3 region has 15 residues. Regarding this clonotype: Its specificity is unknown.

Points from the study as a whole: CMV-specific TCR beta clonotypes restricted by HLA-C dominated the ex vivo response. There were carriers of CMV plus the relevant HLA, and cumulative public TCR beta family frequency identified them.

TCRdb re-derived calls from the reads in MiXCR, one entry per CDR3 protein. The sample records under 600,000 distinct CDR3 sequences, 16% being singletons. This rearrangement joins TRBV28 to TRBJ1-5; D gene uncertain. The sample consisted of CD8+ T cells from PBMCs. This sequence was found in a human donor in good health (CMV status not recorded). Some clones in this sample may be carry-over from other donors' samples. CDR3 residues: CASGGIGESNQPQHF. CDR3 DNA: TGTGCCAGCGGTGGAATAGGCGAAAGCAATCAGCCCCAGCATTTT.